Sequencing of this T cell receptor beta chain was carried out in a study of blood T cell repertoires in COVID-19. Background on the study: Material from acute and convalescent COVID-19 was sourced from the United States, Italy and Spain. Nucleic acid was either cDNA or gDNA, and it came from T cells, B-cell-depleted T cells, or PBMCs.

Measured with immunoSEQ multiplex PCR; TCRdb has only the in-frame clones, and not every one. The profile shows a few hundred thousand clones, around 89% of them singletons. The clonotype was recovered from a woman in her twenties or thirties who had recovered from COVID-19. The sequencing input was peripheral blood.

CDR3 sequence: CAISEGSRGSPLHF. The CDR3 region has the DNA TGTGCCATCAGTGAGGGCTCTAGGGGTTCACCCCTCCACTTT. This chain connects TRBV10-3 to TRBJ1-6; D might be TRBD1 (5 bases). Trimming stripped 2 bases from V and 9 bases from J, with 11 bases between. The V gene's germline CDR1 is ENHRY and CDR2 SYGVKD. This CDR3 has 14 amino acids.